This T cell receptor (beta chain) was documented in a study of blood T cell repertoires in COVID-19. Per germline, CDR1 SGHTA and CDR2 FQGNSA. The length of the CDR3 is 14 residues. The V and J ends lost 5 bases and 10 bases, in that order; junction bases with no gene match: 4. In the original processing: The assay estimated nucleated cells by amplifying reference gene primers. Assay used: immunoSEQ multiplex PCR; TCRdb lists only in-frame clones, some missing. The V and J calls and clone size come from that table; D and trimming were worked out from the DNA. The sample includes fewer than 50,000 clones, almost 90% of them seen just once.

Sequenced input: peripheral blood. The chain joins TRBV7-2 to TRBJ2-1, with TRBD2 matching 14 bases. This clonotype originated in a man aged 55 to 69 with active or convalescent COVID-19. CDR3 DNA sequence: TGTGCCAGCAGCCCGACTAGCGGGAGGGTGGAGCAGTTCTTC. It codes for CASSPTSGRVEQFF.